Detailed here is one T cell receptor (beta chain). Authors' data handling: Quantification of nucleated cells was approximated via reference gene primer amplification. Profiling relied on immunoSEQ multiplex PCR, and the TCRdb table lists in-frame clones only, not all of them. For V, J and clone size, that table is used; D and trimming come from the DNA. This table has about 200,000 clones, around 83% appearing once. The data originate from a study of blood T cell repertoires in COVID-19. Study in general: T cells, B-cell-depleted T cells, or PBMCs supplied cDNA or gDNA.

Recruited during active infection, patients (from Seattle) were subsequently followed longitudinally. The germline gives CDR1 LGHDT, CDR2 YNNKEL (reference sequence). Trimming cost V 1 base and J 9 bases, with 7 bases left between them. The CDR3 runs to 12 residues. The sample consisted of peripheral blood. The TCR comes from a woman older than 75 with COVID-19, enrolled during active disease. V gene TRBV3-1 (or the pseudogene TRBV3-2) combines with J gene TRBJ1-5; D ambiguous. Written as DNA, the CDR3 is TGTGCCAGCAGCCAAGGCGCTGGGCCCCAGCATTTT. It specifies CASSQGAGPQHF.